The 22 T cell receptor beta chains below all came from one sample that was sequenced in a study of shared clonotypes between healthy human individuals. Sequenced by immunoSEQ multiplex PCR; TCRdb stores in-frame clones only, minus some. Altogether some 580,000 clones are present, 95% to 98% being singletons, with the ten largest covering approximately 0.3%. As defined, naive CD8 cells were CD45RO-negative and positively selected for CCR7, with terminally differentiated effector memory CD45RA+ cells excluded. The material sequenced was naive CD8+ T cells sorted from blood. These TCRs come from a man younger than 40 in good health.

V usage is TRBV4-3 and J usage is TRBJ2-2; 8 bases fit TRBD2. The trim removed 4 bases at V and 4 bases at J, leaving 11 bases unmatched. Per germline, CDR1 LGHNA and CDR2 YSLEER. The length of the CDR3 is 17 residues. In nucleotides, the CDR3 is TGCGCCAGCAGCCCCGCGACACTTAGCGGGACCACCGGGGAGCTGTTTTTT. It codes for CASSPATLSGTTGELFF.

This rearrangement joins TRBV19 to TRBJ2-2; 9 bases align to TRBD1. The V and J ends lost 11 bases and 4 bases, in that order; junction bases with no gene match: 8. CDR1 and CDR2 from the germline V gene are LNHDA and SQIVND (reference sequence). This CDR3 spans 14 amino acids. CDR3 sequence: CAANRGQGTGELFF. CDR3 DNA: TGTGCCGCCAACAGGGGGCAAGGCACCGGGGAGCTGTTTTTT.

Regarding this clone: Other DNA sequences in this specimen translate into the identical CDR3. The chain is built from TRBV6-5 and TRBJ2-7, with 11 positions matching TRBD2. Germline V gene sequence: CDR1 MNHEY, CDR2 SVGAGI. V was clipped by 2 bases and J by 1 base; unmatched bases: 1. The CDR3 is 15 residues long. This CDR3 reads CASSYGTSGSYEQYF. The CDR3 DNA reads TGTGCCAGCAGTTACGGGACTAGCGGTTCCTACGAGCAGTACTTC.

The chain uses TRBV6-6 and TRBJ2-1; D perhaps matches TRBD2 (6 bases). The V and J ends lost 4 bases and 0 bases respectively, with 10 bases between them. The CDR3 extends over 15 amino acids. CDR1 MNHNY and CDR2 SVGAGI come from the germline V gene (reference sequence). CDR3 coding DNA: TGTGCCAGCAGTTGGGACTCAAGCTCCTACAATGAGCAGTTCTTC. Translation gives CASSWDSSSYNEQFF.

The chain is built from TRBV9 and TRBJ2-5; TRBD1 aligns across 11 bases. V lost 0 bases and J lost 5; bases outside the gene matches: 9. Germline V gene data show CDR1 as SGDLS and CDR2 as YYNGEE. The CDR3 is made up of 17 amino acids. DNA of the CDR3: TGTGCCAGCAGCGTAGGTGGGACAGGGGGGATTCGGGAGACCCAGTACTTC. It yields the protein CASSVGGTGGIRETQYF.

The chain combines TRBV11-2 with TRBJ2-7; tentatively, D is TRBD2 (6 bases). V was trimmed by 2 bases and J by 3 bases, leaving 11 bases between them. Germline V gives CDR1 SGHAT, CDR2 FQNNGV. This CDR3 contains 14 residues. CDR3 nucleotide sequence: TGTGCCAGCAGCTTACGGCTAGCGTTCTACGAGCAGTACTTC. It codes for CASSLRLAFYEQYF.

The chain has TRBV11-2 and TRBJ2-7; D is ambiguous. The germline CDR1 and CDR2 sequences are SGHAT and FQNNGV. CDR3 size: 15 residues. Trimming cost V 1 base and J 0 bases, with 10 bases left between them. CDR3 nucleotide sequence: TGTGCCAGCAGCTTAGTCGGGTCGAGCTCCTACGAGCAGTACTTC. It specifies CASSLVGSSSYEQYF.

This chain links TRBV7-9 with TRBJ1-5; D remains ambiguous. Germline values: CDR1 SEHNR, CDR2 FQNEAQ (reference sequence). CDR3 size: 14 residues. Trimming cost V 5 bases and J 3 bases, with 11 bases left between them. CDR3 in DNA: TGTGCCAGCAGCGGGCAGATCGCCAATCAGCCCCAGCATTTT. It yields the protein CASSGQIANQPQHF.

This sequence joins TRBV5-1 and TRBJ2-1; 10 bases line up with TRBD1. Germline V lookup: CDR1 SGHRS, CDR2 YFSETQ. The CDR3 totals 14 residues. V lost 4 bases to trimming and J lost 6 bases; unmatched junction nucleotides: 4. CDR3 loop: CASSLTGGINEQFF. The CDR3 region has the DNA TGCGCCAGCAGCCTGACAGGGGGCATCAATGAGCAGTTCTTC.

The CDR3 here is CASSLGSGGTYTEAFF. In DNA form, the CDR3 reads TGTGCCAGCAGCTTAGGGTCAGGGGGTACGTACACTGAAGCTTTCTTT. The chain recombines TRBV7-8 with TRBJ1-1; 7 nucleotides align to TRBD1. The CDR3 contains 16 residues. Germline trimming cut 1 base from V and 3 bases from J; bases unmatched to any gene: 8. Germline V gene lookup returns CDR1 SGHVS and CDR2 FQNEAQ.

This clone has just a few counts. This chain connects TRBV6-5 to TRBJ2-1; TRBD2 matches 8 bases. V was pared by 7 bases and J by 6 bases, with 11 bases of the junction left unmatched. Germline CDR1 reads MNHEY; CDR2 reads SVGAGI. CDR3 length equals 15 residues. CDR3: CASTPALSGGNEQFF. The CDR3 DNA reads TGTGCCAGCACCCCGGCCCTGAGCGGGGGCAATGAGCAGTTCTTC.

The CDR3 region is CASSKRNEQFF. Here the CDR3 DNA reads TGTGCCAGCAGCAAAAGGAATGAGCAGTTCTTC. The rearrangement links TRBV7-9 to TRBJ2-1; D gene ambiguous. The CDR3 is 11 amino acids. Germline values: CDR1 SEHNR, CDR2 FQNEAQ (reference sequence). Trimming took 5 bases from V and 7 from J, leaving 6 bases between them.

The chain employs TRBV2 and TRBJ2-6; D gene ambiguous. The CDR3 is made up of 14 amino acids. Trimming shortened V by 9 bases and J by 4 bases, and 13 bases separated the two germline ends. Germline V gives CDR1 SNHLY, CDR2 FYNNEI. CDR3 protein: CARGSRLGANVLTF. In nucleotides, the CDR3 is TGTGCCAGGGGTAGTAGACTCGGGGCCAACGTCCTGACTTTC. Using reference TRBV2 and TRBJ2-6 for the parts outside the CDR3, the full variable domain is EPEVTQTPSHQVTQMGQEVILRCVPISNHLYFYWYRQILGQKVEFLVSFYNNEISEKSEIFDDQFSVERPDGSNFTLKIRSTKLEDSAMYFCARGSRLGANVLTFGAGSRLTVL.

This rearrangement joins TRBV27 to TRBJ2-7; D perhaps matches TRBD1 (6 bases). Germline CDR1 is MNHEY and CDR2 is SMNVEV (reference sequence). The CDR3 sequence is 12 residues long. V gave up 4 bases and J gave up 6 bases, with 10 bases separating them. CDR3 amino acids: CASSSRTAEQYF. CDR3 nucleotides: TGTGCCAGCAGTTCGCGGACAGCCGAGCAGTACTTC.

The chain is built from TRBV5-4 and TRBJ2-1; 13 bases line up with TRBD2. The CDR3 consists of 18 residues. Germline-derived CDR1 and CDR2 are SGHNT and YYREEE (reference sequence). CDR3 sequence (DNA): TGTGGTCTAAGAAGGGGGACTAGCGGGACCGTCTCCTACAATGAGCAGTTCTTC. Encoded protein: CGLRRGTSGTVSYNEQFF.

CDR3 protein: CASSARTSVNNEQFF. DNA for the CDR3: TGTGCCAGCAGTGCCCGGACTAGCGTAAACAATGAGCAGTTCTTC. The chain links TRBV2 to TRBJ2-1; 9 nucleotides align to TRBD2. The CDR3 is made up of 15 amino acids. Germline lookup yields CDR1 SNHLY and CDR2 FYNNEI. V shed 4 bases, J shed 5 bases, and the junction held 6 bases outside the gene matches.

V gene TRBV4-1 combines with J gene TRBJ2-5, with D uncertain. Germline CDR1 is MGHRA and CDR2 is YSYEKL. The CDR3 spans 11 residues. Trimming left V 1 base short and J 7 bases short, with 4 bases between. The CDR3 sequence is CASSQGPTQYF. In DNA form, the CDR3 reads TGCGCCAGCAGCCAAGGACCGACCCAGTACTTC.

The chain combines TRBV10-3 with TRBJ1-1; D is unclear. Germline V lookup: CDR1 ENHRY, CDR2 SYGVKD. Trimming took off 11 bases at V and 5 bases at J, with 12 bases between the two ends. This CDR3 has 11 residues. CDR3 nucleotide sequence: TGTGCCCCGGGTTTCGGGACTGAAGCTTTCTTT. Its protein product is CAPGFGTEAFF.

The V and J genes are TRBV16 and TRBJ1-5; D remains ambiguous. The CDR3 sequence is 12 residues long. The germline V gene has CDR1 KGHSY and CDR2 FQNENV. V was shortened by 1 base and J by 5 bases, with 3 bases between the two germline ends. For the CDR3, the DNA is TGTGCCAGCAGCCAATGGGATCAGCCCCAGCATTTT. Its protein product is CASSQWDQPQHF.

This sequence joins TRBV6-5 and TRBJ1-4, with TRBD1 as a possible D gene (6 bases). Germline V gene sequence: CDR1 MNHEY, CDR2 SVGAGI. The CDR3 loop spans 15 amino acids. V was trimmed by 4 bases and J by 2 bases, leaving 11 bases between them. CDR3 in amino acids: CASSLQGPTNEKLFF. CDR3 nucleotides: TGTGCCAGCAGTTTACAGGGTCCCACTAATGAAAAACTGTTTTTT.

The J gene is TRBJ1-1, the V gene TRBV5-1, with D tentatively TRBD1 (6 bases). The CDR3 extends over 15 amino acids. CDR1 and CDR2 (germline): SGHRS, YFSETQ. With 3 bases removed from V and 4 bases from J, the gap between germline ends came to 16 bases. CDR3 protein: CASSSAGAGGTEAFF. Here the CDR3 DNA reads TGCGCCAGCAGCTCGGCAGGGGCCGGAGGCACTGAAGCTTTCTTT.

This sequence joins TRBV28 and TRBJ2-7; D perhaps matches TRBD2 (5 bases). The CDR3 length is 14 residues. CDR1 is MDHEN and CDR2 is SYDVKM in the germline V gene. With 3 bases removed from V and 5 bases from J, the gap between germline ends came to 14 bases. The CDR3 bases are TGTGCCAGCAGTTTTTGGACGGGAATAAACGAGCAGTACTTC. Translated: CASSFWTGINEQYF.